This T cell receptor (beta chain) originates from a study of blood T cell repertoires in COVID-19. For the study at large: PBMCs, B-cell-depleted T cells, or T cells provided the cDNA or gDNA that made up the material.

V was pared by 3 bases and J by 2 bases, with 8 bases between. This CDR3 is 14 amino acids long. Germline V lookup: CDR1 SNHLY, CDR2 FYNNEI. Original handling: For nucleated cells, counts were estimated from reference gene primer amplification. Profiling relied on immunoSEQ multiplex PCR, and the TCRdb table lists in-frame clones only, not all of them. The DNA was the basis for D and trimming; V, J and clone size are from that table. The sample includes 95,000 to 150,000 clones, about 82% of them seen just once. The source material was peripheral blood. The sequence was collected from a human donor in a cohort sampled during active COVID-19. The chain links TRBV2 to TRBJ1-3, with D tentatively TRBD1 (6 bases). Here the CDR3 DNA reads TGTGCCAGCAGTGACTACAGGGCTGGAAACACCATATATTTT. This codes for CASSDYRAGNTIYF. Full variable domain (remainder filled in from reference TRBV2 and TRBJ1-3): EPEVTQTPSHQVTQMGQEVILRCVPISNHLYFYWYRQILGQKVEFLVSFYNNEISEKSEIFDDQFSVERPDGSNFTLKIRSTKLEDSAMYFCASSDYRAGNTIYFGEGSWLTVV.